Shown below are 2 T cell receptor beta chains from a single sample sequenced in a study of blood T cell repertoires in COVID-19. Assay: immunoSEQ multiplex PCR; the TCRdb copy retains only in-frame clones and omits some. Of more than 25,000 clones listed, around 87% were seen once; the top ten hold under 7%. Sequenced sample: peripheral blood. The receptors stem from a man aged 55 to 70 with active COVID-19.

A note on this clone: The junction does not match germline at one end; this may be a read error. The V gene is TRBV4-2, the J gene TRBJ2-7; 11 nucleotides line up with TRBD2. This CDR3 region has 16 residues. Germline CDR1 reads LGHNA; CDR2 reads YNFKEQ. The CDR3 DNA is TGTGCCAGCAGCCAAGATCACGCACCGGGACTAGCGGCCCTACTGTTC. This sequence encodes CASSQDHAPGLAALLF.

The chain carries TRBV6-6 and TRBJ1-5, with 7 bases identical to TRBD1. In germline, CDR1 is MNHNY, CDR2 SVGAGI (reference sequence). Losses at the gene ends were 6 bases for V and 1 base for J; bases not matched to a gene: 9. There are 16 residues in the CDR3. The CDR3 loop reads CASSRYTGDSNQPQHF. CDR3 in DNA: TGTGCCAGCAGCCGCTATACAGGGGACAGCAATCAGCCCCAGCATTTT.